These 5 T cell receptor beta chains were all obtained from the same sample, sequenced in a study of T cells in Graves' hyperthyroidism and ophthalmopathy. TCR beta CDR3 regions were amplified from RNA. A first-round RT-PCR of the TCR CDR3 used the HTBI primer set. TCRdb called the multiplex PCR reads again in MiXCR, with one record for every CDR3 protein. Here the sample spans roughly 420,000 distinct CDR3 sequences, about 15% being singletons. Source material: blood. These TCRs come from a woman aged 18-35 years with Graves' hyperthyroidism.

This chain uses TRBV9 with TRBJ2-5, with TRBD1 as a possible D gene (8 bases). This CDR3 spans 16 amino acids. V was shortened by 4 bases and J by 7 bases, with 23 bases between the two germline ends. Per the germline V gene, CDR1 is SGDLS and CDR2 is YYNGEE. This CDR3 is CASSPLAQGGYGTQYF. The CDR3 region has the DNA TGTGCCAGCAGCCCACTAGCACAGGGGGGGTACGGGACCCAGTACTTC.

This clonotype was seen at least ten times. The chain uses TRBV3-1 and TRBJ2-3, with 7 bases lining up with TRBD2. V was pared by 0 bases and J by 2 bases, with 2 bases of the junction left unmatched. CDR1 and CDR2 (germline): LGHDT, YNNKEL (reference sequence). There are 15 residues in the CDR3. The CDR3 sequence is CASSQEAGSTDTQYF. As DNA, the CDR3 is TGTGCCAGCAGCCAAGAAGCGGGGTCCACAGATACGCAGTATTTT.

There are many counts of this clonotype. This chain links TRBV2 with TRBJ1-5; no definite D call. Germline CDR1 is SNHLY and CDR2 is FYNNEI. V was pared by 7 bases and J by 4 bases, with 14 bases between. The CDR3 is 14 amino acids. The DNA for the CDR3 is TGTGCCAGCACCCCGGATAGAGGGAATCAGCCCCAGCATTTT. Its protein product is CASTPDRGNQPQHF.

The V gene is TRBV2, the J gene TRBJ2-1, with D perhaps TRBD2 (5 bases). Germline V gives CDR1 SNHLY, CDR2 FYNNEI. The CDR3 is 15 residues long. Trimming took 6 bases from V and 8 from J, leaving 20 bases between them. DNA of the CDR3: TGTGCCAGCAGGGCGGATGTCGCCTGGGGAGATGAGCAGTTCTTC. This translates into CASRADVAWGDEQFF.

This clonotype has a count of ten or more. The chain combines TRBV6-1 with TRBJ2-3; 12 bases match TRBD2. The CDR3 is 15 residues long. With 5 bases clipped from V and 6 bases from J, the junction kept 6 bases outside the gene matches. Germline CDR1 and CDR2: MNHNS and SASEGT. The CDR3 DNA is TGTGCCAGCAGTCCACTAGCGGGAGGTGCTGATACGCAGTATTTT. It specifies CASSPLAGGADTQYF.